Listed below are T cell receptor beta chains from one sample, sequenced in a study of CD8 T cells in ankylosing spondylitis. MiXCR was run by TCRdb on the 5' RACE reads, yielding one entry per CDR3 protein. The table has some 90,000 distinct CDR3 sequences, around 30% seen once; the top ten hold 55% to 75%. Input material: blood, either unsorted or a sorted T cell fraction (not recorded which). Every receptor here comes from a male donor with ankylosing spondylitis or in good health (not recorded which). Each CDR3 is given with its conserved first and last residue. A D gene is named only where the DNA matches it firmly. Size values are once, few and many counts, or a class for expanded clones, and some rows have none.

J gene: TRBJ2-2
clone size: NA
D gene: TRBD2
V gene: TRBV15
CDR3 DNA: TGTGCCACCAGCGGCCGGGACTACTATACCGGGGAGCTGTTTTTT
CDR3 protein: CATSGRDYYTGELFF

J gene: TRBJ1-2
clone size: many
D gene: TRBD1
V gene: TRBV6-1
CDR3 DNA: TGTGCCAGCAGTCAATCGGGACCGTACAGGGGGGGCTACACCTTC
CDR3 protein: CASSQSGPYRGGYTF

J gene: TRBJ1-1
clone size: once
D gene: NA
V gene: TRBV20-1
CDR3 DNA: TGCAGTGCTAGATTCAGTCTTCAGGCTTTCTTT
CDR3 protein: CSARFSLQAFF

J gene: TRBJ2-2
clone size: once
D gene: TRBD2
V gene: TRBV5-1
CDR3 DNA: TGCGCCAGCAGCTTGGGTCCTAGCGGGAACACCGGGGAGCTGTTTTTT
CDR3 protein: CASSLGPSGNTGELFF

J gene: TRBJ1-1
clone size: NA
D gene: NA
V gene: TRBV27
CDR3 DNA: TGTGCCAGCAGTTTAGTTCAATCCACTGAAGCTTTCTTT
CDR3 protein: CASSLVQSTEAFF

J gene: TRBJ1-6
clone size: few
D gene: NA
V gene: TRBV9
CDR3 DNA: TGTGCCAGCAGCCTTACCGTGGGGGCACGGGGATCACCCCTCCACTTT
CDR3 protein: CASSLTVGARGSPLHF

J gene: TRBJ1-2
clone size: NA
D gene: TRBD1
V gene: TRBV18
CDR3 DNA: TGTGCCAGCTCTTCTGGACAGGGCAGAGAGTATGGCTACACCTTC
CDR3 protein: CASSSGQGREYGYTF

J gene: TRBJ2-2
clone size: few
D gene: NA
V gene: TRBV4-2
CDR3 DNA: TGTGCCAGCAGCCTCACAGGGACTGCGAACACCGGGGAGCTGTTTTTT
CDR3 protein: CASSLTGTANTGELFF

J gene: TRBJ1-5
clone size: NA
D gene: TRBD1
V gene: TRBV12-5
CDR3 DNA: TGTGCTAGTGGTTTGTCTTCAGGGGGAAATCAGACCCAGCATTTT
CDR3 protein: CASGLSSGGNQTQHF

J gene: TRBJ2-1
clone size: NA
D gene: NA
V gene: TRBV20-1
CDR3 DNA: TGCAGTGCCCGTAAGCGGGCGGGTGAGCAGTTCTTC
CDR3 protein: CSARKRAGEQFF

J gene: TRBJ1-1
clone size: many
D gene: NA
V gene: TRBV5-1
CDR3 DNA: TGCGCCAGCAGCTTGGACGGGAACGTGGGTACTGAAGCTTTCTTT
CDR3 protein: CASSLDGNVGTEAFF

J gene: TRBJ1-5
clone size: NA
D gene: NA
V gene: TRBV5-5
CDR3 DNA: TGTGCCAGCAGCTTACAGGGTGAACAGCCCCAGCATTTT
CDR3 protein: CASSLQGEQPQHF

J gene: TRBJ1-2
clone size: few
D gene: NA
V gene: TRBV7-9
CDR3 DNA: TGTGCCAGCAGCGAGAGCCGGTTACCGGGGGGCTACACCTTC
CDR3 protein: CASSESRLPGGYTF

J gene: TRBJ2-5
clone size: NA
D gene: NA
V gene: TRBV5-1
CDR3 DNA: TGCGCCAGCAGCTTGAATTGGCTAGTCTCCCCCCAAGAGACCCAGTACTTC
CDR3 protein: CASSLNWLVSPQETQYF

J gene: TRBJ2-3
clone size: NA
D gene: NA
V gene: TRBV7-9
CDR3 DNA: TGTGCCAGCAGCCCCTTGCGGCTAGGGTGGGGCACAGATACGCAGTATTTT
CDR3 protein: CASSPLRLGWGTDTQYF

J gene: TRBJ2-1
clone size: NA
D gene: NA
V gene: TRBV7-3
CDR3 DNA: TGTGCCAGCAGCTTAATAGGCAATGAGCAGTTCTTC
CDR3 protein: CASSLIGNEQFF

J gene: TRBJ2-1
clone size: few
D gene: NA
V gene: TRBV5-1
CDR3 DNA: TGCGCCAGCAGCTTGGCGGCGGTTAACTCCTACAATGAGCAGTTCTTC
CDR3 protein: CASSLAAVNSYNEQFF

J gene: TRBJ1-3
clone size: few
D gene: NA
V gene: TRBV28
CDR3 DNA: TGTGCCAGCAGTCTCGGACCGTTCTCTGGAAACACCATATATTTT
CDR3 protein: CASSLGPFSGNTIYF

J gene: TRBJ1-5
clone size: NA
D gene: NA
V gene: TRBV5-6
CDR3 DNA: TGTGCCAGCAGCTGGGGAGGGGGACTATTCGATCAGCCCCAGCATTTT
CDR3 protein: CASSWGGGLFDQPQHF

J gene: TRBJ2-1
clone size: many
D gene: TRBD2
V gene: TRBV20-1
CDR3 DNA: TGCTACCCCACGGCGGGAGTGGAGCAGTTCTTC
CDR3 protein: CYPTAGVEQFF

J gene: TRBJ2-7
clone size: NA
D gene: NA
V gene: TRBV7-8
CDR3 DNA: TGTGCCAGCGGATCCGTGGCCCCCTCCTACGAGCAGTACTTC
CDR3 protein: CASGSVAPSYEQYF

J gene: TRBJ1-2
clone size: NA
D gene: TRBD1
V gene: TRBV29-1
CDR3 DNA: TGCAGCGTCGGGACAGGGGGTATCGGCTACACCTTC
CDR3 protein: CSVGTGGIGYTF

J gene: TRBJ2-7
clone size: NA
D gene: TRBD1
V gene: TRBV20-1
CDR3 DNA: TGCAGTGCCTGGACAGGGAGCTCCTACGAGCAGTACTTC
CDR3 protein: CSAWTGSSYEQYF

J gene: TRBJ2-5
clone size: few
D gene: NA
V gene: TRBV5-1
CDR3 DNA: TGCGCCAGCAGCCTCGCGGGAACGGAGACCCAGTACTTC
CDR3 protein: CASSLAGTETQYF

J gene: TRBJ2-2
clone size: NA
D gene: NA
V gene: TRBV5-1
CDR3 DNA: TGCGCCAGCAGCTTGGGCCAGGTCCCCGGGGAGCTGTTTTTT
CDR3 protein: CASSLGQVPGELFF

J gene: TRBJ1-1
clone size: few
D gene: NA
V gene: TRBV11-2
CDR3 DNA: TGTGCCAGCAGCTTAGTTGACAACCGAGCTTTCTTT
CDR3 protein: CASSLVDNRAFF

J gene: TRBJ2-5
clone size: NA
D gene: NA
V gene: TRBV18
CDR3 DNA: TGTGCCAGCTCACTGAGCGTCCAAGAGACCCAGTACTTC
CDR3 protein: CASSLSVQETQYF

J gene: TRBJ2-1
clone size: NA
D gene: TRBD2
V gene: TRBV5-1
CDR3 DNA: TGCGCCAGCGGCCCACTAGCGGGCCTCAATGAGCAGTTCTTC
CDR3 protein: CASGPLAGLNEQFF